Below, one T cell receptor beta chain is given with its context. The sample is drawn from a study of blood T cell repertoires in COVID-19. Overall study: In each case, the material was cDNA or gDNA derived from T cells, B-cell-depleted T cells, or PBMCs.

Generated by immunoSEQ multiplex PCR, the TCRdb table keeps only in-frame clones and is missing some. The sample carries 150,000 to 200,000 clones, 70% to 90% recorded once. Deletions cut 6 bases from V and 4 bases from J, with 12 bases between. The CDR3 runs 13 residues. Germline V gene data show CDR1 as SEHNR and CDR2 as FQNEAQ (reference sequence). This receptor was obtained from a man aged 60 to 75 with active or convalescent COVID-19. The chain carries TRBV7-9 and TRBJ1-1, with D maybe TRBD1 (6 bases). Sequenced sample: peripheral blood. In DNA form, the CDR3 reads TGTGCCAGCAGTCAGGGGTGGGGCACTGAAGCTTTCTTT. This codes for CASSQGWGTEAFF.